The 25 T cell receptor beta chains reported below all come from one sample, sequenced in a study of regulatory T cells in long-lasting Graves disease (dated by TCRdb to about 2021). In the paper's terms, the time point label means: newly diagnosed GD, antithyroid drugs for less than 3 months. For both TCR sequencing and RNA sequencing, RNA was extracted from PBMCs using TRIzol. Preparation of the library involved multiplex PCR. Sequencing relied on an Illumina HiSeq 4000. CDR3 regions were amplified by Arm-PCR with iRepertoire HTBI primers to construct TCR beta libraries. Using fastp trimming at Q25 and MiXCR clonotype assembly, TCRdb reanalyzed the public sequencing data and kept in-frame beta chains. Merged by CDR3 protein, the rows form single entries marked with the most common genes and DNA. The sample table holds about 240,000 distinct CDR3 sequences, of which 20% to 25% were seen once. Roughly 13% of the sample is taken by the ten largest.

Sample: peripheral blood mononuclear cells (PBMCs), taken at new diagnosis, from a patient treated with antithyroid drugs. These TCRs come from a female donor with Graves disease.

On this clonotype: This may come from a read error, since a much larger clone is one base off. The chain employs TRBV7-9 and TRBJ2-1, with a tentative D call TRBD1 (5 bases). CDR1 and CDR2 from the germline V gene are SEHNR and FQNEAQ (reference sequence). The CDR3 spans 14 residues. The chain's CDR3 is CASSPTDRLNERFF. The DNA for the CDR3 is TGTGCCAGCAGCCCAACCGACAGACTCAATGAGCGGTTCTTC. The full variable domain, its missing parts supplied by reference TRBV7-9 and TRBJ2-1, is DTGVSQNPRHKITKRGQNVTFRCDPISEHNRLYWYRQTLGQGPEFLTYFQNEAQLEKSRLLSDRFSAERPKGSFSTLEIQRTEQGDSAMYLCASSPTDRLNERFFGPGTRLTVL.

The sample holds many counts of this clonotype. The CDR3 here is CSAWDVDTGELFF. The CDR3 DNA is TGCAGTGCCTGGGACGTTGACACCGGGGAGCTGTTTTTT. The chain joins TRBV20-1 to TRBJ2-2; D assignment may be TRBD1 or TRBD2 (5 bases each). Looked up from germline, CDR1 is DFQATT and CDR2 is SNEGSKA (reference sequence). This CDR3 comprises 13 residues. Trimming pared 6 bases from V and 3 bases from J, leaving 11 bases between.

This clonotype occurred many times. The chain has TRBV20-1 and TRBJ2-7; TRBD1 matches 8 bases. Germline values: CDR1 DFQATT, CDR2 SNEGSKA (reference sequence). The V segment lost 3 bases and the J segment 1 base; nucleotides outside the gene matches: 8. This CDR3 contains 15 residues. The CDR3 sequence: CSARIWGTGSYEQYF. CDR3 sequence (DNA): TGCAGTGCTAGGATTTGGGGGACAGGATCCTACGAGCAGTACTTC.

For this clonotype: Since a far larger clone is one base different, this is likely a read error. V gene TRBV10-3 combines with J gene TRBJ2-1, with D possibly being TRBD1 or TRBD2 (6 bases each). V gave up 3 bases and J gave up 7 bases, with 19 bases separating them. Germline CDR1 and CDR2: ENHRY and SYGVKD. This CDR3 comprises 16 residues. CDR3 DNA sequence: TGTGCCATCAGTGAAGCAGGGACACGGGGAGGAAATGAGCAGTTCTTC. This encodes CAISEAGTRGGNEQFF.

This clonotype occurred many times. The chain uses TRBV7-2 and TRBJ2-5, with 9 bases aligning to TRBD1. This CDR3 contains 14 residues. The junction had 7 bases not matched to a gene; V was cut back by 6 bases and J by 5 bases. Germline V gives CDR1 SGHTA, CDR2 FQGNSA. The CDR3: CASRYTGGGETQYF. In nucleotides, the CDR3 is TGTGCCAGCAGATATACAGGGGGCGGGGAGACCCAGTACTTC.

This clonotype was counted many times. V usage is TRBV27 and J usage is TRBJ2-2; TRBD2 matches 15 bases. V dropped 5 bases and J dropped 5; count of bases not matched to a gene: 6. The CDR3 is 17 amino acids. Germline V gives CDR1 MNHEY, CDR2 SMNVEV (reference sequence). CDR3 protein: CASSRTGLAGGTGELFF. DNA of the CDR3: TGTGCCAGCAGTCGGACGGGACTAGCGGGAGGTACCGGGGAGCTGTTTTTT.

This clonotype was seen ten or more times. V gene TRBV4-1 combines with J gene TRBJ1-2, with D tentatively TRBD1 (6 bases). With 5 bases removed from V and 0 bases from J, the gap between germline ends came to 16 bases. The germline V gene encodes CDR1 MGHRA and CDR2 YSYEKL. This CDR3 region has 16 residues. Written as DNA, the CDR3 is TGCGCCAGCAGCTTACCTGGACAGCAATCTAACTATGGCTACACCTTC. It encodes CASSLPGQQSNYGYTF.

This clonotype turned up a few times. The chain carries TRBV9 and TRBJ2-5; TRBD1 matches 9 bases. CDR3 size: 15 residues. Unmatched junction bases numbered 6, after V lost 2 bases and J lost 4 bases. CDR1 and CDR2 (germline): SGDLS, YYNGEE. The DNA for the CDR3 is TGTGCCAGCAGCGTGGATGGGGGACAGGGAGAGACCCAGTACTTC. It codes for CASSVDGGQGETQYF. The full variable domain, in which reference TRBV9 and TRBJ2-5 provide the parts outside the CDR3, is DSGVTQTPKHLITATGQRVTLRCSPRSGDLSVYWYQQSLDQGLQFLIQYYNGEERAKGNILERFSAQQFPDLHSELNLSSLELGDSALYFCASSVDGGQGETQYFGPGTRLLVL.

This clonotype has just one count. A far larger clone is only one base removed, so a read error is likely. The V and J genes are TRBV10-3 and TRBJ2-5; TRBD1 agrees at 10 bases. Germline V gene lookup returns CDR1 ENHRY and CDR2 SYGVKD. The CDR3 is 15 amino acids. The CDR3 DNA reads TGTGCCATCAGTGTTTCAGGACAGGGGGGAGAGGCCCAGTACTTC. This translates into CAISVSGQGGEAQYF.

This clonotype was found many times. The gene calls are TRBV7-2 and TRBJ2-3; 10 nucleotides line up with TRBD2. The CDR3 extends over 18 amino acids. Germline V gene sequence: CDR1 SGHTA, CDR2 FQGNSA. V trimming: 4 bases; J trimming: 5 bases; junction bases outside the gene matches: 15. This chain's CDR3 is CASSSSRGVIAGGDTQYF. As DNA, the CDR3 is TGTGCCAGCAGCTCTTCGAGGGGGGTGATAGCGGGGGGAGATACGCAGTATTTT.

At least ten counts were recorded for this clonotype. The V and J genes are TRBV6-2 or TRBV6-3 and TRBJ2-3; TRBD1 aligns across 8 bases. The V and J ends lost 3 bases and 3 bases, in that order; junction bases with no gene match: 5. This CDR3 is built from 15 residues. Germline lookup yields CDR1 MNHEY and CDR2 SVGEGT. The CDR3 nucleotides are TGTGCCAGCAGTTATGGCAGGGGGCTTACAGATACGCAGTATTTT. Its protein is CASSYGRGLTDTQYF.

In this sample, this clonotype turned up many times. The chain couples TRBV20-1 to TRBJ2-2; the match to TRBD2 covers 7 bases. CDR3 length equals 18 residues. Germline V gene lookup returns CDR1 DFQATT and CDR2 SNEGSKA (reference sequence). The junction had 16 bases not matched to a gene; V was cut back by 5 bases and J by 1 base. The CDR3 DNA reads as TGCAGTGCTGCTATCCGGGACTACTCCGTCGGGAACACCGGGGAGCTGTTTTTT. Its protein product is CSAAIRDYSVGNTGELFF.

Ten or more counts support this clonotype. The chain couples TRBV30 to TRBJ2-3, with a possible D match to TRBD2 (5 bases). V lost 0 bases and J lost 5, with 12 bases in between. The CDR3 is 14 amino acids. CDR1 is GTSNPN and CDR2 is SVGIG in the germline V gene (reference sequence). CDR3 residues: CAWSVGGSVDTQYF. CDR3 nucleotides: TGTGCCTGGAGTGTAGGAGGTAGCGTAGATACGCAGTATTTT.

This clonotype showed up many times. The chain recombines TRBV6-5 with TRBJ2-1; 10 nucleotides line up with TRBD2. This CDR3 region has 15 residues. V dropped 4 bases and J dropped 8; count of bases not matched to a gene: 8. Per germline, CDR1 MNHEY and CDR2 SVGAGI. CDR3 DNA: TGTGCCAGCAGTTCAGCGGGAGGGCCCGGAGATGAGCAGTTCTTC. Protein sequence: CASSSAGGPGDEQFF.

Many counts were recorded for this clonotype. The rearrangement links TRBV6-2 or TRBV6-3 to TRBJ2-3, with D perhaps matching TRBD2 (5 bases). Germline values: CDR1 MNHEY, CDR2 SVGEGT. V lost 0 bases and J lost 5, with 9 bases in between. The CDR3 is made up of 14 amino acids. The CDR3 region is CASSYSVGRDTQYF. The CDR3 DNA reads TGTGCCAGCAGTTACTCCGTGGGGAGAGATACGCAGTATTTT.

In this sample, this clonotype turned up a few times. V and J are TRBV6-2 or TRBV6-3 and TRBJ2-1; D not certain. The CDR3 has 13 residues. V was cut by 0 bases and J by 6 bases, with 6 bases left in between. The V gene's germline CDR1 is MNHEY and CDR2 SVGEGT. The CDR3 here is CASSYSMGNEQFF. DNA for the CDR3: TGTGCCAGCAGTTACTCGATGGGCAATGAGCAGTTCTTC.

This clonotype has ten or more counts. The V gene is TRBV11-2, the J gene TRBJ1-2; D call uncertain. The germline CDR1 and CDR2 sequences are SGHAT and FQNNGV. The CDR3 contains 12 residues. V was clipped by 3 bases and J by 7 bases, with 9 bases between them. CDR3 in amino acids: CASSFRGGGYTF. The CDR3, as DNA: TGTGCCAGCAGCTTTCGGGGTGGTGGCTACACCTTC.

This clonotype came up a few times. The chain has TRBV7-2 and TRBJ2-7; D may be TRBD1 (5 bases). Germline V lookup: CDR1 SGHTA, CDR2 FQGNSA. CDR3 length: 14 residues. V lost 4 bases to trimming and J lost 2 bases, with 12 bases between them. Here the CDR3 DNA reads TGTGCCAGCAGCTCAACTGACAGTCCCTACGAGCAGTACTTC. Protein: CASSSTDSPYEQYF.

This clonotype was observed many times. The chain couples TRBV6-2 or TRBV6-3 to TRBJ2-3, with a possible D match to TRBD1 (6 bases). The germline CDR1 and CDR2 sequences are MNHEY and SVGEGT. This CDR3 has 15 amino acids. The germline V and J ends were trimmed by 4 bases and 0 bases, with 11 bases remaining between them. The CDR3 sequence: CASSSSGESTDTQYF. DNA of the CDR3: TGTGCCAGCAGTTCCTCAGGGGAGAGCACAGATACGCAGTATTTT.

This clonotype was recorded only once. This chain joins TRBV11-2 and TRBJ1-2; D is undetermined. This CDR3 has 12 residues. Germline lookup yields CDR1 SGHAT and CDR2 FQNNGV. V lost 0 bases and J lost 7, with 6 bases in between. The CDR3 loop reads CASSLESIGYTF. The DNA for the CDR3 is TGTGCCAGCAGCTTAGAGTCGATTGGCTACACCTTC. Full variable domain (outside the CDR3, taken from reference TRBV11-2 and TRBJ1-2): EAGVAQSPRYKIIEKRQSVAFWCNPISGHATLYWYQQILGQGPKLLIQFQNNGVVDDSQLPKDRFSAERLKGVDSTLKIQPAKLEDSAVYLCASSLESIGYTFGSGTRLTVV.

This clonotype came up many times. The chain joins TRBV12-3 or TRBV12-4 to TRBJ2-1, with D hard to call. The CDR3 totals 13 residues. Trimming shortened V by 3 bases and J by 10 bases, and 13 bases separated the two germline ends. The CDR3 region has the DNA TGTGCCAGCAGTTTTGAACCCCTGGGAGAGCAGTTCTTC. This sequence encodes CASSFEPLGEQFF.

The sample holds many counts of this clonotype. The V and J genes are TRBV20-1 and TRBJ1-1; TRBD1 is a possible D gene (5 bases). The CDR3 extends over 13 amino acids. The V end lost 3 bases, the J end lost 1 base, and 9 bases lay between the germline ends. Germline loops: CDR1 DFQATT, CDR2 SNEGSKA (reference sequence). CDR3 nucleotides: TGCAGTGCTAGGGCGAGGGGGAACACTGAAGCTTTCTTT. Amino acid sequence: CSARARGNTEAFF.

In the case of this clonotype: One base separates it from a far larger clone, so it is likely a read error. J is TRBJ2-4 and V is TRBV11-2; 7 bases agree with TRBD1. Germline assignment: CDR1 SGHAT and CDR2 FQNNGV. V lost 3 bases to trimming and J lost 13 bases; unmatched junction nucleotides: 3. The CDR3 extends over 11 amino acids. The CDR3, as DNA: TGTGCCAGCAGCTTCGAGGGACAGCAGTACTTC. This encodes CASSFEGQQYF.

This clonotype was recorded many times. The rearrangement joins TRBV7-2 to TRBJ2-2, with D possibly matching TRBD2 (5 bases). The V end was cut by 5 bases, the J end by 0 bases, with 13 bases between. In germline, CDR1 is SGHTA, CDR2 FQGNSA. This CDR3 is 16 amino acids long. The CDR3: CASSPRAAANTGELFF. In DNA form, the CDR3 reads TGTGCCAGCAGCCCCCGGGCAGCGGCGAACACCGGGGAGCTGTTTTTT.

Ten or more counts support this clonotype. This sequence joins TRBV2 and TRBJ2-3; maybe TRBD1 (5 bases). This CDR3 region has 14 residues. The ends were cut back, 10 bases at V and 0 bases at J, with 14 bases in the middle. Germline V gives CDR1 SNHLY, CDR2 FYNNEI. CDR3 amino acids: CATKTAVSTDTQYF. In nucleotides, the CDR3 is TGTGCCACCAAGACAGCTGTAAGCACAGATACGCAGTATTTT.